What follows is one TCR beta chain and its context. Its antigen is unidentified. The sample is drawn from a study of OX40 agonist ivuxolimab in advanced cancers. The CDR3 runs to 14 residues. Germline V lookup: CDR1 SGHTA, CDR2 FQGNSA. V was clipped by 1 base and J by 1 base, with 7 bases between them. TCRdb's table, derived via immunoSEQ multiplex PCR, lists solely in-frame clones and lacks some. This table has approximately 40,000 clones, approximately 80% appearing once. Study conclusions and caveats: Expanded clones were, on average, more numerous among CD8+ T cells than CD4+. Low normalized T-cell clonal expansion was also seen in some nonresponders. People who partly responded at 0.1-3.0 mg/kg had some of the least clonal expansion seen.

The source material was CD4+ or CD8+ T cells sorted from blood, sampled in a trial of the OX40 agonist ivuxolimab. The clonotype was recovered from an adult with an advanced solid tumor such as melanoma, head and neck, liver or kidney cancer. This chain uses TRBV7-2 with TRBJ1-1, with unresolved D. This CDR3 is CASSLGAGNTEAFF. The CDR3 DNA sequence: TGTGCCAGCAGCTTAGGGGCAGGGAACACTGAAGCTTTCTTT.